Shown below are 22 T cell receptor beta chains from a single sample sequenced in a study of radiotherapy plus CTLA-4 blockade in lung cancer. This table comes from immunoSEQ multiplex PCR, and its TCRdb copy is limited to in-frame clones, with some not included. The sample carries 95,000 to 150,000 clones, about nine tenths recorded once. The starting material was peripheral blood, obtained from a patient treated with radiotherapy plus ipilimumab. The receptor set was obtained from a human donor with non-small cell lung cancer that progressed on radiotherapy plus ipilimumab.

This rearrangement joins TRBV5-1 to TRBJ2-7, with a possible D match to TRBD2 (5 bases). V lost 5 bases and J 6 bases, leaving 21 bases between the germline ends. CDR1 SGHRS and CDR2 YFSETQ come from the germline V gene. This CDR3 contains 15 residues. The DNA of the CDR3 is TGCGCCAGCAGAGTAAGCCTAGCCATCCCCGCCGAGCAGTACTTC. It encodes CASRVSLAIPAEQYF.

This clone was picked up a small number of times. The chain employs TRBV6-1 and TRBJ1-3; D not certain. Germline CDR1 reads MNHNS; CDR2 reads SASEGT. The CDR3 extends over 14 amino acids. Trimming stripped 3 bases from V and 10 bases from J, with 16 bases between. CDR3 loop: CASSDRTVGRTIYF. The DNA for the CDR3 is TGTGCCAGCAGTGATCGGACGGTGGGGAGGACCATATATTTT.

V usage is TRBV7-9 and J usage is TRBJ2-7; 7 nucleotides agree with TRBD2. The CDR3 spans 15 residues. Looked up from germline, CDR1 is SEHNR and CDR2 is FQNEAQ (reference sequence). V was pared by 3 bases and J by 7 bases, with 12 bases of the junction left unmatched. The CDR3 is CASSFGASGSFEQYF. The DNA of the CDR3 is TGTGCCAGCAGCTTCGGCGCTAGCGGTTCCTTTGAGCAGTACTTC. Variable domain in full (rest from reference TRBV7-9 and TRBJ2-7): DTGVSQNPRHKITKRGQNVTFRCDPISEHNRLYWYRQTLGQGPEFLTYFQNEAQLEKSRLLSDRFSAERPKGSFSTLEIQRTEQGDSAMYLCASSFGASGSFEQYFGPGTRLTVT.

The J gene is TRBJ2-7, the V gene TRBV5-1; no clear D gene. Germline assignment: CDR1 SGHRS and CDR2 YFSETQ. There are 14 residues in the CDR3. V lost 0 bases to trimming and J lost 3 bases, with 10 bases between them. In DNA, the CDR3 is TGCGCCAGCAGCTTGGCGTCCGGCAACTACGAGCAGTACTTC. Protein sequence: CASSLASGNYEQYF.

The V and J genes are TRBV11-3 and TRBJ1-2, with D tentatively TRBD1 (5 bases). The V and J ends lost 5 bases and 4 bases respectively, with 23 bases between them. The CDR3 contains 17 residues. Germline V gene sequence: CDR1 SGHNT, CDR2 YENEEA. CDR3 sequence: CASSPSTLSAGSYGYTF. In DNA, the CDR3 is TGTGCCAGCAGCCCCTCTACATTATCAGCAGGGAGCTATGGCTACACCTTC. Full variable domain (rest looked up from reference TRBV11-3 and TRBJ1-2): EAGVVQSPRYKIIEKKQPVAFWCNPISGHNTLYWYLQNLGQGPELLIRYENEEAVDDSQLPKDRFSAERLKGVDSTLKIQPAELGDSAVYLCASSPSTLSAGSYGYTFGSGTRLTVV.

V gene TRBV19 combines with J gene TRBJ2-5, with D unclear. Germline V gene lookup returns CDR1 LNHDA and CDR2 SQIVND (reference sequence). Trimming took off 4 bases at V and 5 bases at J, with 11 bases between the two ends. CDR3 length: 13 residues. DNA of the CDR3: TGTGCCAGTAGTAGCGCCACTTGGGAGACCCAGTACTTC. This gives the protein CASSSATWETQYF.

This clone has only one observation. The CDR3 is CSARNQETQYF. CDR3 in DNA: TGCAGTGCTAGAAACCAAGAGACCCAGTACTTC. V gene TRBV20-1 combines with J gene TRBJ2-5; D call uncertain. V was trimmed by 2 bases and J by 0 bases, leaving 1 base between them. This CDR3 region has 11 residues. Germline assignment: CDR1 DFQATT and CDR2 SNEGSKA (reference sequence).

This clone occurred once. V usage is TRBV2 and J usage is TRBJ1-1, with D uncertain. The CDR3 totals 14 residues. Germline V gene sequence: CDR1 SNHLY, CDR2 FYNNEI. The V end was cut by 6 bases, the J end by 0 bases, with 11 bases between. Here the CDR3 reads CASSETTLNTEAFF. The CDR3 DNA reads as TGTGCCAGCAGCGAAACCACTCTGAACACTGAAGCTTTCTTT.

The CDR3 protein is CASSLKRTGAGETQYF. The CDR3 DNA reads as TGTGCCAGCAGCCTGAAACGCACAGGGGCGGGGGAGACCCAGTACTTC. The rearrangement uses TRBV7-8 and TRBJ2-5; D is perhaps TRBD1 (7 bases). The V and J ends lost 5 bases and 5 bases respectively, with 21 bases between them. Germline loops: CDR1 SGHVS, CDR2 FQNEAQ. The CDR3 runs to 16 residues.

This clone was seen only once. The chain employs TRBV5-1 and TRBJ1-1; TRBD1 matches at 12 bases. This CDR3 is 19 amino acids long. CDR1 and CDR2 from the germline V gene are SGHRS and YFSETQ. V was pared by 1 base and J by 5 bases, with 15 bases of the junction left unmatched. The CDR3 nucleotides read TGCGCCAGCAGCTTGCATGGGATCGGAGGGACAGGGGGCTTAACTGAAGCTTTCTTT. It translates to CASSLHGIGGTGGLTEAFF. Combining the CDR3 with reference TRBV5-1 and TRBJ1-1 gives the whole variable domain KAGVTQTPRYLIKTRGQQVTLSCSPISGHRSVSWYQQTPGQGLQFLFEYFSETQRNKGNFPGRFSGRQFSNSRSEMNVSTLELGDSALYLCASSLHGIGGTGGLTEAFFGQGTRLTVV.

The chain couples TRBV9 to TRBJ2-2, with TRBD1 matching 7 bases. V shed 1 base, J shed 3 bases, and the junction held 3 bases outside the gene matches. Germline V gene lookup returns CDR1 SGDLS and CDR2 YYNGEE. This CDR3 is 15 amino acids long. The CDR3 region is CASSVTGVDTGELFF. The CDR3 DNA is TGTGCCAGCAGCGTAACAGGGGTGGACACCGGGGAGCTGTTTTTT.

With respect to this clone: Other DNA sequences in the same sample also yield this CDR3. The chain combines TRBV9 with TRBJ2-2, with TRBD2 matching over 9 bases. V trimming: 0 bases; J trimming: 3 bases; junction bases outside the gene matches: 0. This CDR3 comprises 15 residues. Germline assignment: CDR1 SGDLS and CDR2 YYNGEE. In nucleotides, the CDR3 is TGTGCCAGCAGCGTAGTAGCGGGAGACACCGGGGAGCTGTTTTTT. Its protein is CASSVVAGDTGELFF. The full variable domain, with the rest looked up from reference TRBV9 and TRBJ2-2, is DSGVTQTPKHLITATGQRVTLRCSPRSGDLSVYWYQQSLDQGLQFLIQYYNGEERAKGNILERFSAQQFPDLHSELNLSSLELGDSALYFCASSVVAGDTGELFFGEGSRLTVL.

This rearrangement joins TRBV27 to TRBJ2-5, with D unclear. This CDR3 has 13 residues. V gave up 1 base and J gave up 2 bases, with 5 bases separating them. Germline lookup yields CDR1 MNHEY and CDR2 SMNVEV (reference sequence). CDR3: CASSLYFQETQYF. The CDR3 nucleotides are TGTGCCAGCAGTTTATATTTTCAAGAGACCCAGTACTTC.

This clone appeared once. The V call is TRBV4-2, the J call TRBJ2-1, with 11 bases identical to TRBD2. This CDR3 is 20 amino acids long. Germline values: CDR1 LGHNA, CDR2 YNFKEQ. Trimming at V came to 1 base and at J to 0 bases, leaving 11 bases not matched to a gene. The CDR3 DNA reads TGTGCCAGCAGCCAAGGACATATGGGAACTAGCGGGAGCTCCTACAATGAGCAGTTCTTC. Encoded protein: CASSQGHMGTSGSSYNEQFF.

The CDR3 loop is CASSLGRPNSNQPQHF. For the CDR3, the DNA is TGTGCCAGTAGTCTCGGACGGCCGAATAGCAATCAGCCCCAGCATTTT. The chain links TRBV19 to TRBJ1-5; D is ambiguous. This CDR3 contains 16 residues. Trimming took 5 bases from V and 0 from J, leaving 14 bases between them. Germline CDR1 is LNHDA and CDR2 is SQIVND (reference sequence).

The chain's CDR3 is CASSVAAGYNEQFF. CDR3 in DNA: TGTGCCAGCAGCGTAGCCGCCGGCTACAATGAGCAGTTCTTC. This sequence joins TRBV9 and TRBJ2-1, with D hard to call. The germline V gene encodes CDR1 SGDLS and CDR2 YYNGEE. Trimming shortened V by 0 bases and J by 3 bases, and 7 bases separated the two germline ends. CDR3 length: 14 residues.

The rearrangement uses TRBV12-5 and TRBJ1-1; no firm D call. This CDR3 comprises 12 residues. V lost 5 bases and J lost 8, with 12 bases in between. The germline CDR1 and CDR2 sequences are LGHNT and FRNRAP. The CDR3 bases are TGTGCTAGTGGTCCACGACGGTTAGAAGCTTTCTTT. Its protein product is CASGPRRLEAFF. The full variable domain, rest sourced from reference TRBV12-5 and TRBJ1-1, is DARVTQTPRHKVTEMGQEVTMRCQPILGHNTVFWYRQTMMQGLELLAYFRNRAPLDDSGMPKDRFSAEMPDATLATLKIQPSEPRDSAVYFCASGPRRLEAFFGQGTRLTVV.

The CDR3, as DNA: TGTGCCACCGCTGCGGAGGGGGCGCGATCCTACGAGCAGTACTTC. This codes for CATAAEGARSYEQYF. The V call is TRBV28, the J call TRBJ2-5, with D maybe TRBD1 (7 bases). The J call may be faulty, since TRBJ2-7 better matches the DNA end. The CDR3 consists of 15 residues. CDR1 and CDR2 (germline): MDHEN, SYDVKM.

The rearrangement uses TRBV19 and TRBJ2-7, with a tentative D call TRBD2 (5 bases). Per the germline V gene, CDR1 is LNHDA and CDR2 is SQIVND (reference sequence). V lost 5 bases to trimming and J lost 5 bases, with 19 bases between them. The CDR3 totals 15 residues. The CDR3 region is CASSPPGLNGHEQYF. The DNA for the CDR3 is TGTGCCAGTAGTCCTCCTGGACTCAATGGCCACGAGCAGTACTTC.

The chain couples TRBV12-5 to TRBJ1-1; 7 bases line up with TRBD1. V dropped 4 bases and J dropped 0; count of bases not matched to a gene: 2. Germline CDR1 and CDR2: LGHNT and FRNRAP. The CDR3 totals 14 residues. The CDR3 DNA follows: TGTGCTAGTGGTTGGGGGACAGTGAACACTGAAGCTTTCTTT. This gives the protein CASGWGTVNTEAFF.

The CDR3 is CASRTSGRGDGTQYF. The CDR3 bases are TGCGCCAGCAGGACTAGCGGGAGGGGGGACGGGACCCAGTACTTC. J is TRBJ2-5 and V is TRBV5-1, with 14 bases matching TRBD2. CDR3 size: 15 residues. From germline, CDR1 is SGHRS and CDR2 YFSETQ. With V trimmed by 5 bases and J by 7 bases, 7 bases remained unmatched. The variable domain in full, completed from reference TRBV5-1 and TRBJ2-5, reads KAGVTQTPRYLIKTRGQQVTLSCSPISGHRSVSWYQQTPGQGLQFLFEYFSETQRNKGNFPGRFSGRQFSNSRSEMNVSTLELGDSALYLCASRTSGRGDGTQYFGPGTRLLVL.

The chain uses TRBV7-3 and TRBJ2-1; D possibly corresponds to TRBD2 (6 bases). V lost 4 bases, J lost 0 bases, and 10 bases lay in between. The CDR3 is 15 amino acids. The germline gives CDR1 SGHTA, CDR2 FQGTGA. The CDR3 region has the DNA TGTGCCAGCAGCTCCCGGGAGACCTCCTACAATGAGCAGTTCTTC. It codes for CASSSRETSYNEQFF.